This paragraph reports one TCR beta chain. Its antigen is unknown. Libraries for TCR beta were made by quantitative 5'-RACE with molecular barcodes. TCRdb recomputed calls from the 5' RACE reads with MiXCR, one row per CDR3 protein. The profile shows under 850,000 distinct CDR3 sequences, 15% to 20% of them singletons. This entry belongs to a study of CD8 T cells in ankylosing spondylitis. Trimming removed 1 base at V and 8 bases at J, with 14 bases between. Germline values: CDR1 SGHVS, CDR2 FQNEAQ. There are 15 residues in the CDR3. Points from the study as a whole: What seemed typical of ankylosing spondylitis blood was a TCR beta motif built from 8 or 9 highly homologous variants. Significantly higher representation of disease-linked clones was reported for matched ankylosing spondylitis synovial fluid. Peripheral blood samples showed relatively rare disease-linked clones, and these clones were CD8+.

The J gene is TRBJ1-4, the V gene TRBV7-8; unclear D gene. Source material: blood, either unsorted or a sorted T cell fraction (not recorded which). The TCR was taken from a male donor with ankylosing spondylitis. CDR3: CASSLGEIRGEKLFF. CDR3 nucleotide sequence: TGTGCCAGCAGCTTAGGGGAGATCCGGGGAGAAAAACTGTTTTTT.